This T cell receptor (beta chain) was captured by sequencing in a study of shared clonotypes between healthy human individuals. The assay was immunoSEQ multiplex PCR, and TCRdb's table has in-frame clones only and misses some. The top ten clones hold roughly 0.15% of a sample with millions of clones, around 94% of them seen once. Sequencing was carried out using naive CD4+ T cells sorted from blood. The subset: CD45RA+ positively selected. The receptor was derived from a young man in good health.

CDR3 nucleotide sequence: TGTGCCTGTCTTACGGGGAGTGGAGGCACTGAAGCTTTCTTT. Its translation is CACLTGSGGTEAFF. This chain links TRBV6-5 with TRBJ1-1; D is ambiguous. Germline-derived CDR1 and CDR2 are MNHEY and SVGAGI. This CDR3 region has 14 residues. V lost 11 bases and J 4 bases, leaving 20 bases between the germline ends.